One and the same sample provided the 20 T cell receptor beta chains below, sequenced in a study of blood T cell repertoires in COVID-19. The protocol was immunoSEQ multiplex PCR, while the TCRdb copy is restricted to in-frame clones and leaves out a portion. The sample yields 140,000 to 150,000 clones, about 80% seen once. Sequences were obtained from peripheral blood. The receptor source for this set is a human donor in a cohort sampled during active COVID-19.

CDR3 loop: CASSFEPPYEQYF. The CDR3 nucleotides read TGTGCCAGCAGCTTCGAGCCACCCTACGAGCAGTACTTC. J is TRBJ2-7 and V is TRBV5-8; no firm D call. The V end was cut by 2 bases, the J end by 2 bases, with 8 bases between. From germline, CDR1 is SGHTS and CDR2 YDEGEE. The CDR3 has 13 amino acids.

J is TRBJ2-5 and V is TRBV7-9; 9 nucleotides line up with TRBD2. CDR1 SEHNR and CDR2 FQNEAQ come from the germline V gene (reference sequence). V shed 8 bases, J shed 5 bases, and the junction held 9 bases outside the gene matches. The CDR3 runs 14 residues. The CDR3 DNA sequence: TGTGCCAGCTCGCCCGGGACTAGCTGGGAGACCCAGTACTTC. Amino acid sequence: CASSPGTSWETQYF.

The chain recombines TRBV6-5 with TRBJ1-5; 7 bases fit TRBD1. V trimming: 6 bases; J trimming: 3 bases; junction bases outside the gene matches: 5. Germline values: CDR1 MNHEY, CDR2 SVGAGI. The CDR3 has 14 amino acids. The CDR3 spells CASRQTGNNQPQHF. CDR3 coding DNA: TGTGCCAGCAGACAGACAGGGAACAATCAGCCCCAGCATTTT.

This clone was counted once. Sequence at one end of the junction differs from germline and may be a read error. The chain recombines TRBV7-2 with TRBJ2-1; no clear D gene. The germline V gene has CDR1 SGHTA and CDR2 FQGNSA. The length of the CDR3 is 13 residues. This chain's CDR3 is CASSYRSYNEQFF. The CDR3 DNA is TGTGCAAGCAGCTATAGATCCTACAATGAGCAGTTCTTC.

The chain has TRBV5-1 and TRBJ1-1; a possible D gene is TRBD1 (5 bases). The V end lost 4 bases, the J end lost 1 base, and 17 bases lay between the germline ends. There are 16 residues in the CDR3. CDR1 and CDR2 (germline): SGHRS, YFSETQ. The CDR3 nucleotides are TGCGCCAGCAGCCTTACCAGGGCCGCCCCGAACACTGAAGCTTTCTTT. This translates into CASSLTRAAPNTEAFF.

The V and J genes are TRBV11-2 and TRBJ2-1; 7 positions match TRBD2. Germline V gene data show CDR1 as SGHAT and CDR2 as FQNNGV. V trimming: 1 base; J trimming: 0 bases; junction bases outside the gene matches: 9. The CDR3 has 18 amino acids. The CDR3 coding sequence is TGTGCCAGCAGCTTAGCCCCCGGGGGGTCACCCTCCTACAATGAGCAGTTCTTC. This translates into CASSLAPGGSPSYNEQFF. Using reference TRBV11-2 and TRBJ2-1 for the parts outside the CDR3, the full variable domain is EAGVAQSPRYKIIEKRQSVAFWCNPISGHATLYWYQQILGQGPKLLIQFQNNGVVDDSQLPKDRFSAERLKGVDSTLKIQPAKLEDSAVYLCASSLAPGGSPSYNEQFFGPGTRLTVL.

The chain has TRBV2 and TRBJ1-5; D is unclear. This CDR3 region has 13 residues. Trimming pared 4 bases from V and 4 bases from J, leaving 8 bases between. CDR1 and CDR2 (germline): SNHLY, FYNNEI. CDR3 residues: CASSVEGNQPQHF. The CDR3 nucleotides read TGTGCCAGCAGTGTGGAGGGTAATCAGCCCCAGCATTTT.

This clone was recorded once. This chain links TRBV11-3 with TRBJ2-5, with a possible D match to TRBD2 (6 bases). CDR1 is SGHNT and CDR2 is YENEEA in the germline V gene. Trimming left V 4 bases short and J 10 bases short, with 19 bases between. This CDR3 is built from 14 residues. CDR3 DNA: TGTGCCAGCAGCTCAGAGCCTATCGGGAGAGGCCAGTACTTC. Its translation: CASSSEPIGRGQYF.

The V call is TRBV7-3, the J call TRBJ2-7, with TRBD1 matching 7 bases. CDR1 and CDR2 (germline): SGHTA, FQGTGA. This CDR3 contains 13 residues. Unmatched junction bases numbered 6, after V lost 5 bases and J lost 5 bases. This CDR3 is CASSENRGNEQYF. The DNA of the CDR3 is TGTGCCAGCAGCGAAAACAGGGGCAACGAGCAGTACTTC.

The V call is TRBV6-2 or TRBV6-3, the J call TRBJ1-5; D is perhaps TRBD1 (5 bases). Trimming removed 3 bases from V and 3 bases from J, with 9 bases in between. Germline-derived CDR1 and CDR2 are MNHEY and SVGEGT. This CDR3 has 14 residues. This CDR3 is CASSYLQVNQPQHF. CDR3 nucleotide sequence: TGTGCCAGCAGTTATTTACAGGTCAATCAGCCCCAGCATTTT.

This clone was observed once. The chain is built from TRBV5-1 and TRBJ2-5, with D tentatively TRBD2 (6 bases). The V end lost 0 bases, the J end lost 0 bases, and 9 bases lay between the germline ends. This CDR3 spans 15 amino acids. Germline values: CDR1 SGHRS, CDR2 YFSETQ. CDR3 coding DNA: TGCGCCAGCAGCTTGGCCCGACTAGACCAAGAGACCCAGTACTTC. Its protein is CASSLARLDQETQYF.

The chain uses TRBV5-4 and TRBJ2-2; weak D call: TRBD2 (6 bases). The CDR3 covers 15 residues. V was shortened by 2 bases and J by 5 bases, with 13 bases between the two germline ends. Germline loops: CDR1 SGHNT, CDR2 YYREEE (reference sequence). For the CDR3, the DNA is TGTGCCAGCAGCTTAGGAGGGCTGGGGACCGGGGAGCTGTTTTTT. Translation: CASSLGGLGTGELFF. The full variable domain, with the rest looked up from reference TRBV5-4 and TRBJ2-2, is ETGVTQSPTHLIKTRGQQVTLRCSSQSGHNTVSWYQQALGQGPQFIFQYYREEENGRGNFPPRFSGLQFPNYSSELNVNALELDDSALYLCASSLGGLGTGELFFGEGSRLTVL.

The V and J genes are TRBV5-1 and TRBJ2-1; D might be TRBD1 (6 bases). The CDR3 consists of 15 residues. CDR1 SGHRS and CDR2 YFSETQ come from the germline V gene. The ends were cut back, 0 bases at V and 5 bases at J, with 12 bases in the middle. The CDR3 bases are TGCGCCAGCAGCTTGGATGGGGGCCGGAACAATGAGCAGTTCTTC. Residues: CASSLDGGRNNEQFF.

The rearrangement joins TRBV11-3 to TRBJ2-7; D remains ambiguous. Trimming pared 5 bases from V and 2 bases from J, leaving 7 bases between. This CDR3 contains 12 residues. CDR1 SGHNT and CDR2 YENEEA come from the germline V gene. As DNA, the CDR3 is TGTGCCAGCAGCCAGTACACCTACGAGCAGTACTTC. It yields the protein CASSQYTYEQYF.

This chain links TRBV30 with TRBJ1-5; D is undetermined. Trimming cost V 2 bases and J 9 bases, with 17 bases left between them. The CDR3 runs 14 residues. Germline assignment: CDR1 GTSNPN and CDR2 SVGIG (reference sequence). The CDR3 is CAWSPDGAGRPQHF. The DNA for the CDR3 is TGTGCCTGGAGTCCAGACGGAGCGGGGAGGCCCCAGCATTTT.

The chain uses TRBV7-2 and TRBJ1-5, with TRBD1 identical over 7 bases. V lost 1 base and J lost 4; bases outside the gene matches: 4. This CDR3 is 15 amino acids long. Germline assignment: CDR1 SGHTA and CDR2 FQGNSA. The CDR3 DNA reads TGTGCCAGCAGCTTAGGAGACAGGGCGAATCAGCCCCAGCATTTT. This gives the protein CASSLGDRANQPQHF.

The CDR3 sequence: CATSDLRGETDTQYF. The CDR3 nucleotides are TGTGCCACCAGTGATTTACGGGGGGAGACAGATACGCAGTATTTT. This sequence joins TRBV24-1 and TRBJ2-3; TRBD2 matches at 7 bases. Germline V lookup: CDR1 KGHDR, CDR2 SFDVKD. CDR3 length: 15 amino acids. V trimming: 1 base; J trimming: 3 bases; junction bases outside the gene matches: 3.

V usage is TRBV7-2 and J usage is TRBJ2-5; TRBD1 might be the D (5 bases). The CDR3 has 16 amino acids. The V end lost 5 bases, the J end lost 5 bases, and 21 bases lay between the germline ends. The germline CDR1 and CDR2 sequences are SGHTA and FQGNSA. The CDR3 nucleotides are TGTGCCAGCAGCATTAGGGGTCTGTCCGGCGCGGAGACCCAGTACTTC. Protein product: CASSIRGLSGAETQYF.

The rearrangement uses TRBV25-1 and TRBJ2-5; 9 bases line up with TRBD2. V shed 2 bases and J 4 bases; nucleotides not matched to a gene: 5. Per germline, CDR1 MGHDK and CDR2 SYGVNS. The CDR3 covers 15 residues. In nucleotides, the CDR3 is TGTGCCAGCAGTGAAGGGCTAGCGGGGCGAGAGACCCAGTACTTC. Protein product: CASSEGLAGRETQYF.

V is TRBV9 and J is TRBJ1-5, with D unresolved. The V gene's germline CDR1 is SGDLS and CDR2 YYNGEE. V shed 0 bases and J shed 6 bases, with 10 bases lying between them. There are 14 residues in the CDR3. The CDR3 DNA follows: TGTGCCAGCAGCGTAGCGGGGTCCGGTCAGCCCCAGCATTTT. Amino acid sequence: CASSVAGSGQPQHF.